These T cell receptor beta chains were read from a single sample in a study of a mutant IDH1 vaccine in newly diagnosed glioma. Antigen specificity for these receptors is unknown. Assay used: immunoSEQ multiplex PCR; TCRdb lists only in-frame clones, some missing. The sample includes about 56,000 clones, under 85% of them seen just once. The input for sequencing was PBMCs, taken from a glioma patient whose treatment included an IDH1 peptide vaccine. These receptors were obtained from a woman between 45 and 60 years old with glioma. The CDR3 runs from the conserved cysteine through the conserved F or W. D genes are given only for firm matches. Part of the rows lack a size; the others show once, few, many or a class for expanded clones.

14	NA	NA	TRBV18	TRBJ2-7	CASSPKQGKSEQYF	TGTGCCAGCTCACCAAAGCAGGGAAAAAGCGAGCAGTACTTC
16	TRBD1	NA	TRBV5-1	TRBJ1-6	CASSSTGSSYNSPLHF	TGCGCCAGCAGCTCGACAGGGAGCTCCTATAATTCACCCCTCCACTTT
13	NA	NA	TRBV27	TRBJ2-7	CASSPGLAYEQYF	TGTGCCAGCAGTCCCGGGCTTGCGTACGAGCAGTACTTC
15	NA	NA	TRBV27	TRBJ2-7	CASSIIRGALYEQYF	TGTGCCAGCAGCATCATAAGGGGGGCCCTATACGAGCAGTACTTC
14	NA	once	TRBV6-6	TRBJ1-4	CASNSGATNEKLFF	TGTGCCAGCAACTCAGGAGCAACTAATGAAAAACTGTTTTTT
14	NA	NA	TRBV28	TRBJ2-7	CASSVTRGSYEQYF	TGTGCCAGCAGTGTTACACGAGGATCCTACGAGCAGTACTTC
14	NA	NA	TRBV6-1	TRBJ2-2	CASSSAGVAGELFF	TGTGCCAGCAGTTCGGCAGGGGTCGCCGGGGAGCTGTTTTTT
12	TRBD2	NA	TRBV10-1	TRBJ2-1	CASSRGEGEQFF	TGCGCCAGCAGTCGTGGGGAGGGTGAGCAGTTCTTC
15	NA	NA	TRBV7-2	TRBJ1-1	CASSLVQGSNTEAFF	TGTGCCAGCAGCTTAGTACAGGGTTCGAACACTGAAGCTTTCTTT
15	NA	NA	TRBV6-5	TRBJ1-2	CASSYRQDRAYGYTF	TGTGCCAGCAGTTATAGGCAGGACAGAGCATATGGCTACACCTTC
18	NA	NA	TRBV23-1	TRBJ2-5	CASSRACALPQRGETQYF	TGCGCCAGCAGTCGGGCCTGCGCCCTCCCTCAAAGGGGGGAGACCCAGTACTTC
14	TRBD1	NA	TRBV18	TRBJ2-5	CASSPGQGAETQYF	TGTGCCAGCTCACCAGGACAGGGGGCGGAGACCCAGTACTTC
15	TRBD2	NA	TRBV9	TRBJ2-1	CASSEIAGAVNEQFF	TGTGCCAGCAGCGAAATAGCGGGGGCTGTCAATGAGCAGTTCTTC
16	TRBD2	once	TRBV27	TRBJ2-3	CATPRQTSGFTDTQYF	TGTGCCACCCCCCGTCAGACTAGCGGGTTCACAGATACGCAGTATTTT
16	NA	NA	TRBV7-9	TRBJ2-7	CASSPGTPRGTYQQYF	TGTGCCAGCAGCCCCGGGACTCCACGGGGGACTTACCAGCAGTACTTC
15	NA	NA	TRBV7-9	TRBJ1-2	CASSLVEAGMDGYTF	TGTGCCAGCAGCTTAGTTGAGGCAGGGATGGATGGCTACACCTTC
15	TRBD2	NA	TRBV7-2	TRBJ2-7	CASSAPGTTSYEQYF	TGTGCCAGCAGCGCCCCCGGGACTACCTCCTACGAGCAGTACTTC
14	TRBD2	NA	TRBV7-2	TRBJ2-5	CASRRAGGGETQYF	TGTGCCAGCCGGAGAGCGGGGGGCGGGGAGACCCAGTACTTC
13	TRBD1	NA	TRBV2	TRBJ1-5	CASSDRGVQPQHF	TGTGCCAGCAGCGACAGGGGGGTTCAGCCCCAGCATTTT
17	TRBD1	once	TRBV30	TRBJ1-2	CAWSIRDRGLGDYGYTF	TGTGCCTGGAGTATCCGGGACAGGGGGCTTGGAGACTATGGCTACACCTTC
13	NA	NA	TRBV7-9	TRBJ2-5	CASMGQVFETQYF	TGTGCCAGCATGGGGCAGGTTTTCGAGACCCAGTACTTC
17	NA	NA	TRBV5-1	TRBJ2-7	CASSLFLSSGVTYEQYF	TGCGCCAGCAGCTTATTCCTATCTTCAGGGGTCACCTACGAGCAGTACTTC
15	TRBD1	NA	TRBV25-1	TRBJ2-7	CASSSRGLGSYEQYF	TGTGCCAGCAGTTCCAGGGGGCTAGGGTCCTACGAGCAGTACTTC
14	NA	NA	TRBV5-6	TRBJ1-1	CASSFMTVNTEAFF	TGTGCCAGCAGCTTTATGACGGTGAACACTGAAGCTTTCTTT
14	NA	NA	TRBV5-4	TRBJ1-4	CASSLGQLNEKLFF	TGTGCCAGCAGCTTGGGACAGCTTAATGAAAAACTGTTTTTT
18	NA	NA	TRBV5-3	TRBJ2-2	CARSCYRDLTTDTGELFF	TGTGCCAGAAGCTGTTACAGGGACCTCACCACGGACACCGGGGAGCTGTTTTTT
16	TRBD1	NA	TRBV5-5	TRBJ1-6	CASSSGGAGGNSPLHF	TGTGCCAGCAGCTCCGGGGGTGCAGGGGGGAATTCACCCCTCCACTTT
13	NA	NA	TRBV27	TRBJ1-5	CASGRAGNQPQHF	TGTGCCAGCGGGAGGGCTGGCAATCAGCCCCAGCATTTT
18	TRBD2	NA	TRBV7-9	TRBJ2-3	CASSFLYSGGAPSDTQYF	TGTGCCAGCAGCTTTTTATATTCGGGGGGGGCCCCCTCAGATACGCAGTATTTT
16	TRBD1	NA	TRBV15	TRBJ2-2	CATSRGKGQGPGELFF	TGTGCCACCAGCAGAGGCAAAGGACAGGGTCCCGGGGAGCTGTTTTTT
13	NA	NA	TRBV18	TRBJ1-1	CASSPQGGTEAFF	TGTGCCAGCTCACCACAAGGAGGGACTGAAGCTTTCTTT
15	TRBD2	few	TRBV7-9	TRBJ2-5	CASSSTSGGLETQYF	TGTGCCAGCAGCTCGACTAGCGGGGGGTTGGAGACCCAGTACTTC
13	NA	few	TRBV7-9	TRBJ1-1	CASSLAASTEAFF	TGTGCCAGCAGCTTAGCTGCCAGCACTGAAGCTTTCTTT
15	NA	NA	TRBV4-2	TRBJ2-7	CASSQETAPSYEQYF	TGTGCCAGCAGCCAAGAGACGGCCCCCTCCTACGAGCAGTACTTC
13	NA	NA	TRBV30	TRBJ1-4	CAWSGSPYEKLFF	TGTGCCTGGAGTGGGTCCCCCTATGAAAAACTGTTTTTT
13	NA	NA	TRBV7-6	TRBJ1-2	CASSFRAGESYTF	TGTGCCAGCAGCTTTCGGGCAGGGGAAAGCTACACCTTC
15	NA	NA	TRBV28	TRBJ1-4	CASRLPGPLNEKLFF	TGTGCCAGCCGTCTTCCGGGACCGCTTAATGAAAAACTGTTTTTT
16	TRBD1	NA	TRBV18	TRBJ1-5	CASSQIGTGGSQPQHF	TGTGCCAGCTCACAGATCGGGACAGGGGGGAGTCAGCCCCAGCATTTT